This T cell receptor (beta chain) was obtained from a study of T cell clonality in common variable immunodeficiency. Study results and caveats: In common variable immunodeficiency, TCR beta chains reportedly carried fewer deletions and N-nucleotide insertions.

All CVID subjects were on immunoglobulin replacement for at least one year. Comment on this clone: Its antigen is as yet unknown. The read comes to an end 3 residues before the CDR3 does, leaving the germline J gene to fill in the end.

Libraries were prepared by immunoSEQ multiplex PCR; TCRdb keeps only in-frame clonotypes and omits some of them. The specimen's table records 15,000 to 16,000 clones. Trimming cost V 3 bases and J 6 bases; bases outside gene matches: 7. In germline, CDR1 is KGHSH, CDR2 LQKENI. The CDR3 extends over 14 amino acids. Sequencing was done on a sample of peripheral blood mononuclear cells. The clonotype originates from a human donor with common variable immunodeficiency. The chain couples TRBV18 to TRBJ1-2; TRBD1 agrees at 7 bases. Partial CDR3 DNA: TGTGCCAGCTCACCGACAGGGCTGACGAATGGC. This gives the protein CASSPTGLTNG. The entire CDR3 protein is CASSPTGLTNGYTF.